The T cell receptor beta chain described here comes from a study of cytomegalovirus exposure and HLA in healthy donors. General study findings and limits: Common viral pathogens seemed, in a later analysis, to connect with several of the most significant clusters. What TCR beta sequences reportedly achieved was accurate prediction of HLA-A and HLA-B alleles in most subjects.

Vbeta (60) and Jbeta (13) primers were used in the PCR. The method was immunoSEQ multiplex PCR; TCRdb's version includes in-frame clones alone and lacks a portion of them. The sample holds more than 95,000 clones, roughly 79% seen once. Points on this clone: The antigen remains unidentified.

The length of the CDR3 is 16 residues. Trimming pared 3 bases from V and 0 bases from J, leaving 13 bases between. CDR1 is SEHNR, CDR2 FQNEAQ, per germline (reference sequence). What was sequenced was PBMCs. The V call is TRBV7-9, the J call TRBJ2-3, with D maybe TRBD1 (5 bases). The sequence was collected from a woman aged 25 to 39 in good health and CMV-seronegative. The CDR3 loop reads CASSFYPGPSTDTQYF. The CDR3 DNA reads TGTGCCAGCAGCTTCTATCCAGGGCCTAGCACAGATACGCAGTATTTT.